The 9 T cell receptor beta chains in this list originate from one sample, sequenced in a study of blood T cell repertoires in COVID-19. The table came from immunoSEQ multiplex PCR; TCRdb's copy has only in-frame clones and leaves some out. This sample has hundreds of thousands of clones, with around nine tenths found just once. Sequencing was performed on peripheral blood. The source is a woman aged 50 to 65 with active or convalescent COVID-19.

The chain employs TRBV4-2 and TRBJ2-1; D ambiguous. The CDR3 has 12 amino acids. V was pared by 1 base and J by 12 bases, with 10 bases between. CDR1 and CDR2 from the germline V gene are LGHNA and YNFKEQ. The CDR3 sequence is CASSQVWPRQFF. CDR3 coding DNA: TGTGCCAGCAGCCAAGTTTGGCCCCGGCAGTTCTTC.

This sequence joins TRBV5-1 and TRBJ2-1; 7 bases align to TRBD2. The ends lost 4 bases at V and 8 bases at J; junction bases unmatched: 15. Germline lookup yields CDR1 SGHRS and CDR2 YFSETQ. The CDR3 loop spans 16 amino acids. The CDR3: CASSRLGAGANHEQFF. CDR3 coding DNA: TGCGCCAGCAGCCGCCTTGGCGCGGGAGCTAACCATGAGCAGTTCTTC.

About this clone itself: Other DNA sequences in the same sample also yield this CDR3. This chain uses TRBV3-1 (or the pseudogene TRBV3-2) with TRBJ1-1, with unresolved D. The CDR3 extends over 13 amino acids. The germline V gene has CDR1 LGHDT and CDR2 YNNKEL (reference sequence). Trimming cost V 1 base and J 10 bases, with 13 bases left between them. The CDR3 nucleotides read TGTGCCAGCAGCCAAGTCACGTCGGGGAGAGCTTTCTTT. Protein: CASSQVTSGRAFF.

The chain employs TRBV7-9 and TRBJ1-2, with no clear D. Germline V gene lookup returns CDR1 SEHNR and CDR2 FQNEAQ (reference sequence). With 4 bases removed from V and 2 bases from J, the gap between germline ends came to 11 bases. The CDR3 contains 14 residues. The CDR3 here is CASSSRVQNYGYTF. CDR3 DNA sequence: TGTGCCAGCAGCTCGAGGGTTCAGAACTATGGCTACACCTTC.

This clone was seen only once. The J gene is TRBJ1-2, the V gene TRBV4-1, with a tentative D call TRBD1 (5 bases). CDR3 length equals 15 residues. Trimming cost V 4 bases and J 7 bases, with 19 bases left between them. Germline lookup yields CDR1 MGHRA and CDR2 YSYEKL. The DNA of the CDR3 is TGCGCCAGCAGCCCAGTCCAGGGTGGCGAACGTGGCTACACCTTC. It specifies CASSPVQGGERGYTF.

This chain connects TRBV19 to TRBJ2-4; a possible D gene is TRBD1 (5 bases). The CDR3 is made up of 13 amino acids. Trimming stripped 7 bases from V and 6 bases from J, with 13 bases between. Germline CDR1 reads LNHDA; CDR2 reads SQIVND (reference sequence). The CDR3 reads CASTAEDRNIQYF. The DNA of the CDR3 is TGTGCCAGTACCGCAGAAGACAGAAACATTCAGTACTTC.

The chain employs TRBV7-3 and TRBJ1-1, with D hard to call. This CDR3 region has 14 residues. Per the germline V gene, CDR1 is SGHTA and CDR2 is FQGTGA. V gave up 3 bases and J gave up 1 base, with 9 bases separating them. The CDR3 DNA reads as TGTGCCAGCAGCTTCCCGGCGGGGAACACTGAAGCTTTCTTT. Amino acids: CASSFPAGNTEAFF.

This chain joins TRBV5-8 and TRBJ2-7; 7 bases align to TRBD1. V was pared by 4 bases and J by 0 bases, with 4 bases of the junction left unmatched. The CDR3 has 14 residues. The V gene's germline CDR1 is SGHTS and CDR2 YDEGEE. CDR3 sequence (DNA): TGTGCCAGCAGCCCCCGGGACAGCTCCTACGAGCAGTACTTC. Encoded protein: CASSPRDSSYEQYF.

The rearrangement links TRBV6-6 to TRBJ2-7, with TRBD1 identical over 9 bases. Trimming at V came to 3 bases and at J to 3 bases, leaving 6 bases not matched to a gene. Germline CDR1 MNHNY, CDR2 SVGAGI (reference sequence). The CDR3 has 15 residues. CDR3 nucleotide sequence: TGTGCCAGCAGTTATACCGGACAGGGGAACTACGAGCAGTACTTC. Its translation: CASSYTGQGNYEQYF.